This entry lists 30 T cell receptor beta chains sequenced from one sample in a study of blood T cell repertoires in COVID-19. The assay was immunoSEQ multiplex PCR, and TCRdb's table has in-frame clones only and misses some. This sample yields a few hundred thousand clones, of which roughly 84% are seen a single time; roughly 13% belongs to the top ten. Sequenced input: peripheral blood. These receptor sequences come from a human donor in a cohort sampled during active COVID-19.

This clone was observed a few times. V and J are TRBV27 and TRBJ2-1, with D possibly matching TRBD2 (5 bases). Germline-derived CDR1 and CDR2 are MNHEY and SMNVEV (reference sequence). Trimming left V 5 bases short and J 0 bases short, with 11 bases between. The CDR3 runs to 15 residues. The CDR3 here is CASSIQRSSYNEQFF. The CDR3 DNA reads TGTGCCAGCAGTATACAGCGGAGCTCCTACAATGAGCAGTTCTTC.

This chain links TRBV6-5 with TRBJ2-7, with 7 bases matching TRBD1. The germline CDR1 and CDR2 sequences are MNHEY and SVGAGI. CDR3 length equals 14 residues. V dropped 2 bases and J dropped 4; count of bases not matched to a gene: 5. DNA of the CDR3: TGTGCCAGCAGTTACCGGGACAGTCTGTACGAGCAGTACTTC. Translating it yields CASSYRDSLYEQYF.

The rearrangement uses TRBV3-1 (or the pseudogene TRBV3-2) and TRBJ1-3; D gene unclear. The CDR3 loop spans 14 amino acids. CDR1 LGHDT and CDR2 YNNKEL come from the germline V gene (reference sequence). With 4 bases removed from V and 0 bases from J, the gap between germline ends came to 7 bases. CDR3: CASSRDYSGNTIYF. CDR3 in DNA: TGTGCCAGCAGCCGAGATTACTCTGGAAACACCATATATTTT.

There are a few counts of this clone. V and J are TRBV27 and TRBJ1-4; D remains ambiguous. Trimming removed 5 bases at V and 8 bases at J, with 21 bases between. Per germline, CDR1 MNHEY and CDR2 SMNVEV (reference sequence). CDR3 length: 16 residues. The CDR3 DNA reads TGTGCCAGCAGTCTCCGAGAGGGCAGTAGTCGGGAAAAACTGTTTTTT. Amino acid sequence: CASSLREGSSREKLFF.

As regards this clone: Other DNA variants within this sample encode the same CDR3. V usage is TRBV28 and J usage is TRBJ1-1; 7 bases are a match to TRBD1. V shed 4 bases and J 0 bases; nucleotides not matched to a gene: 2. This CDR3 is built from 14 residues. Germline V lookup: CDR1 MDHEN, CDR2 SYDVKM. DNA for the CDR3: TGTGCCAGCAGTTCGACAGGGTTGAACACTGAAGCTTTCTTT. The encoded protein is CASSSTGLNTEAFF.

The chain links TRBV6-1 to TRBJ1-2, with D possibly being TRBD1 (5 bases). Germline CDR1 MNHNS, CDR2 SASEGT. Trimming cost V 2 bases and J 3 bases, with 16 bases left between them. This CDR3 spans 16 amino acids. The CDR3: CASSEFGDGGDYGYTF. The CDR3 DNA reads as TGTGCCAGCAGTGAATTTGGTGACGGGGGAGACTATGGCTACACCTTC.

The chain uses TRBV7-2 and TRBJ2-5; 8 bases agree with TRBD1. The CDR3 runs 15 residues. Germline CDR1 is SGHTA and CDR2 is FQGNSA. V shed 5 bases, J shed 5 bases, and the junction held 10 bases outside the gene matches. The CDR3: CASSLRDRPGETQYF. CDR3 nucleotides: TGTGCCAGCAGCCTTAGGGACAGGCCAGGGGAGACCCAGTACTTC.

The chain has TRBV19 and TRBJ2-2; TRBD2 aligns across 10 bases. With V trimmed by 3 bases and J by 6 bases, 4 bases remained unmatched. The CDR3 is 15 amino acids. Germline loops: CDR1 LNHDA, CDR2 SQIVND (reference sequence). For the CDR3, the DNA is TGTGCCAGTAGTATTTGGACTAGCGGAGCCGGGGAGCTGTTTTTT. As protein: CASSIWTSGAGELFF.

V and J are TRBV28 and TRBJ2-5; the match to TRBD2 covers 11 bases. This CDR3 is 15 amino acids long. CDR1 is MDHEN and CDR2 is SYDVKM in the germline V gene. The V segment lost 6 bases and the J segment 2 bases; nucleotides outside the gene matches: 5. CDR3 loop: CASSILAGGQETQYF. CDR3 in DNA: TGTGCCAGCAGCATTCTAGCGGGGGGACAAGAGACCCAGTACTTC. Filled out from reference TRBV28 and TRBJ2-5, the complete variable domain reads DVKVTQSSRYLVKRTGEKVFLECVQDMDHENMFWYRQDPGLGLRLIYFSYDVKMKEKGDIPEGYSVSREKKERFSLILESASTNQTSMYLCASSILAGGQETQYFGPGTRLLVL.

V gene TRBV7-9 combines with J gene TRBJ1-2; D not resolved. Trimming left V 0 bases short and J 0 bases short, with 8 bases between. Germline assignment: CDR1 SEHNR and CDR2 FQNEAQ (reference sequence). The CDR3 consists of 15 residues. The chain's CDR3 is CASSLAFGANYGYTF. DNA for the CDR3: TGTGCCAGCAGCTTAGCGTTTGGAGCTAACTATGGCTACACCTTC.

This clone was seen only a few times. CDR3 nucleotide sequence: TGTGCCAGCAGACGACTAGCGGGAGATGAGCAGTTCTTC. It specifies CASRRLAGDEQFF. V gene TRBV6-5 combines with J gene TRBJ2-1; 12 nucleotides line up with TRBD2. Trimming at V came to 6 bases and at J to 8 bases, leaving 2 bases not matched to a gene. The CDR3 loop spans 13 amino acids. Germline V gene sequence: CDR1 MNHEY, CDR2 SVGAGI.

V usage is TRBV10-2 and J usage is TRBJ2-1, with 8 bases fitting TRBD2. Germline assignment: CDR1 WSHSY and CDR2 SAAADI. The CDR3 runs to 15 residues. Trimming removed 6 bases from V and 0 bases from J; junction bases left unmatched: 4. CDR3 amino acids: CASRTSGSSYNEQFF. CDR3 bases: TGCGCCAGCAGAACTAGCGGCAGCTCCTACAATGAGCAGTTCTTC.

The rearrangement links TRBV2 to TRBJ1-5; D ambiguous. Germline CDR1 is SNHLY and CDR2 is FYNNEI. V lost 9 bases, J lost 0 bases, and 15 bases lay in between. The CDR3 is 15 residues long. CDR3 residues: CASGDGVDSNQPQHF. In nucleotides, the CDR3 is TGTGCCAGTGGAGACGGGGTTGATAGCAATCAGCCCCAGCATTTT.

This chain connects TRBV9 to TRBJ2-1; 11 positions agree with TRBD2. This CDR3 region has 14 residues. With V trimmed by 4 bases and J by 7 bases, 4 bases remained unmatched. From germline, CDR1 is SGDLS and CDR2 YYNGEE. CDR3 loop: CASSLSGRDNEQFF. CDR3 nucleotides: TGTGCCAGCAGCCTTAGCGGGAGGGATAATGAGCAGTTCTTC.

The rearrangement uses TRBV12-3 or TRBV12-4 and TRBJ1-1; perhaps TRBD1 as D (5 bases). The CDR3 covers 13 residues. V was clipped by 7 bases and J by 6 bases, with 15 bases between them. Written as DNA, the CDR3 is TGTGCCAGCACCCGGGACTTGGAGCCTGAAGCTTTCTTT. This translates into CASTRDLEPEAFF.

Notes on this clone: This specimen includes other DNA sequences encoding the same CDR3. The chain has TRBV18 and TRBJ2-5; perhaps TRBD1 as D (5 bases). The germline V gene encodes CDR1 KGHSH and CDR2 LQKENI. The V end was cut by 3 bases, the J end by 4 bases, with 9 bases between. The CDR3 spans 13 residues. The DNA of the CDR3 is TGTGCCAGCTCACCGCCAGGGTCAGAGACCCAGTACTTC. Its protein is CASSPPGSETQYF.

V is TRBV9 and J is TRBJ2-6; perhaps TRBD2 as D (6 bases). This CDR3 spans 14 amino acids. The V end lost 0 bases, the J end lost 12 bases, and 13 bases lay between the germline ends. CDR1 and CDR2 (germline): SGDLS, YYNGEE. The CDR3 here is CASSVEVGGSVLTF. CDR3 coding DNA: TGTGCCAGCAGCGTAGAGGTCGGGGGAAGCGTCCTGACTTTC. Drawing the rest from reference TRBV9 and TRBJ2-6, the complete variable domain is DSGVTQTPKHLITATGQRVTLRCSPRSGDLSVYWYQQSLDQGLQFLIQYYNGEERAKGNILERFSAQQFPDLHSELNLSSLELGDSALYFCASSVEVGGSVLTFGAGSRLTVL.

V usage is TRBV19 and J usage is TRBJ2-7; TRBD2 aligns across 12 bases. The CDR3 loop spans 17 amino acids. CDR1 and CDR2 (germline): LNHDA, SQIVND (reference sequence). Germline trimming cut 3 bases from V and 5 bases from J; bases unmatched to any gene: 11. In nucleotides, the CDR3 is TGTGCCAGTAGTATGACTAGCGGGGGACCCTTTAGGGACGAGCAGTACTTC. This sequence encodes CASSMTSGGPFRDEQYF.

This clone showed up just once. The V and J genes are TRBV19 and TRBJ1-1, with 8 bases matching TRBD1. CDR1 is LNHDA, CDR2 SQIVND, per germline (reference sequence). This CDR3 has 13 residues. V shed 8 bases, J shed 6 bases, and the junction held 8 bases outside the gene matches. The CDR3 DNA reads TGTGCCAGTTTAGACAGGGGATCGTCTGAAGCTTTCTTT. Its translation: CASLDRGSSEAFF.

This clone was recorded a few times. The rearrangement joins TRBV7-6 to TRBJ2-6, with D hard to call. The germline V and J ends were trimmed by 2 bases and 2 bases, with 7 bases remaining between them. CDR1 is SGHVS, CDR2 FNYEAQ, per germline. There are 15 residues in the CDR3. CDR3 loop: CASSLTGAGANVLTF. The CDR3 DNA reads TGTGCCAGCAGCTTAACTGGTGCTGGGGCCAACGTCCTGACTTTC.

This clone was counted once. The chain is built from TRBV5-1 and TRBJ2-7; TRBD2 agrees at 8 bases. This CDR3 has 15 amino acids. J was trimmed by 2 bases and V by 2 bases; bases with no gene match: 6. Germline CDR1 reads SGHRS; CDR2 reads YFSETQ. The CDR3 reads CASSFGGDTAYEQYF. CDR3 nucleotide sequence: TGCGCCAGCAGCTTCGGGGGGGACACAGCCTACGAGCAGTACTTC.

This chain joins TRBV29-1 and TRBJ2-7, with D perhaps TRBD2 (6 bases). The V end lost 3 bases, the J end lost 5 bases, and 11 bases lay between the germline ends. The CDR3 is made up of 12 amino acids. Germline CDR1 reads SQVTM; CDR2 reads ANQGSEA. CDR3 amino acids: CSVDSGVHEQYF. CDR3 DNA sequence: TGCAGCGTTGATTCGGGAGTCCACGAGCAGTACTTC.

This chain uses TRBV2 with TRBJ2-4; 7 bases agree with TRBD2. Looked up from germline, CDR1 is SNHLY and CDR2 is FYNNEI. The CDR3 has 13 amino acids. V shed 8 bases and J 5 bases; nucleotides not matched to a gene: 6. CDR3 residues: CASREREENIQYF. The DNA for the CDR3 is TGTGCCAGCCGAGAGCGGGAAGAAAACATTCAGTACTTC. Looking up the rest from reference TRBV2 and TRBJ2-4 gives the full variable domain: EPEVTQTPSHQVTQMGQEVILRCVPISNHLYFYWYRQILGQKVEFLVSFYNNEISEKSEIFDDQFSVERPDGSNFTLKIRSTKLEDSAMYFCASREREENIQYFGAGTRLSVL.

The chain couples TRBV24-1 to TRBJ1-5; D is unresolved. Germline values: CDR1 KGHDR, CDR2 SFDVKD. CDR3 size: 14 residues. The V end was cut by 4 bases, the J end by 0 bases, with 6 bases between. The CDR3 DNA follows: TGTGCCACCAGTGACAGATATAGCAATCAGCCCCAGCATTTT. Protein: CATSDRYSNQPQHF.

This chain links TRBV30 with TRBJ2-3; D might be TRBD2 (5 bases). CDR3 length equals 15 residues. Germline assignment: CDR1 GTSNPN and CDR2 SVGIG (reference sequence). The V end was cut by 0 bases, the J end by 5 bases, with 15 bases between. The CDR3 is CAWSVGAVGVDTQYF. The CDR3 DNA sequence: TGTGCCTGGAGTGTAGGAGCGGTCGGGGTAGATACGCAGTATTTT.

The rearrangement links TRBV5-8 to TRBJ2-5; 9 nucleotides match TRBD1. Germline CDR1 and CDR2: SGHTS and YDEGEE. V shed 4 bases and J 2 bases; nucleotides not matched to a gene: 6. The CDR3 sequence is 15 residues long. The CDR3, as DNA: TGTGCCAGCAGCCGGACAGGGGACGGACAAGAGACCCAGTACTTC. Its translation is CASSRTGDGQETQYF.

The rearrangement joins TRBV7-9 to TRBJ2-1; TRBD2 is a possible D gene (7 bases). Trimming took off 1 base at V and 9 bases at J, with 16 bases between the two ends. The CDR3 has 15 residues. Germline loops: CDR1 SEHNR, CDR2 FQNEAQ (reference sequence). The CDR3 spells CASSLVRGAGSEQFF. CDR3 coding DNA: TGTGCCAGCAGCTTAGTCCGGGGGGCCGGGAGTGAGCAGTTCTTC.

This clone was seen a single time. This chain links TRBV27 with TRBJ2-7; weak D call: TRBD1 (6 bases). V lost 6 bases and J lost 2, with 14 bases in between. CDR3 length: 14 residues. Germline V gene data show CDR1 as MNHEY and CDR2 as SMNVEV (reference sequence). The CDR3 loop reads CASRGHHTAYEQYF. The CDR3 nucleotides are TGTGCCAGCAGGGGACATCACACGGCCTACGAGCAGTACTTC.

The chain uses TRBV19 and TRBJ2-7; 13 nucleotides align to TRBD2. The CDR3 loop spans 15 amino acids. The germline V gene encodes CDR1 LNHDA and CDR2 SQIVND (reference sequence). The J segment lost 6 bases and the V segment lost 5 bases, leaving 7 bases of the junction unmatched. CDR3 nucleotide sequence: TGTGCCAGTAGTCCCCGGGGACTAGCGGGATCCGAGCAGTACTTC. This encodes CASSPRGLAGSEQYF.

This rearrangement joins TRBV18 to TRBJ2-7, with 7 bases matching TRBD2. V was clipped by 5 bases and J by 3 bases; unmatched bases: 10. This CDR3 is 15 amino acids long. Germline CDR1 is KGHSH and CDR2 is LQKENI. CDR3 in DNA: TGTGCCAGCTCAGGAACGGGAGGCCCCATCTACGAGCAGTACTTC. Its protein product is CASSGTGGPIYEQYF.